This TCR beta chain was found in a study of OX40 agonist ivuxolimab in advanced cancers. Regarding the study as a whole: Average numbers of expanded clones were greater in CD8+ T cells than in CD4+. It was not determined which antigens were specifically recognized by the peripheral T cells that had undergone clonal expansion.

This table comes from immunoSEQ multiplex PCR, and its TCRdb copy is limited to in-frame clones, with some not included. Altogether some 45,000 clones are present, about 90% being singletons, with the ten largest covering 0.38%. The CDR3 runs 15 residues. V was pared by 3 bases and J by 5 bases, with 9 bases of the junction left unmatched. Looked up from germline, CDR1 is KGHSH and CDR2 is LQKENI. On this clone: Its antigen is undetermined.

Sequencing used CD4+ or CD8+ T cells sorted from blood, obtained in a trial of the OX40 agonist ivuxolimab. This receptor was taken from an adult with an advanced solid tumor such as melanoma, head and neck, liver or kidney cancer. The chain carries TRBV18 and TRBJ2-7, with 8 bases matching TRBD1. CDR3 in DNA: TGTGCCAGCTCACCTGTTCCCCAGGGGGCCCACGAGCAGTACTTC. Amino acids: CASSPVPQGAHEQYF. The full variable domain, rest sourced from reference TRBV18 and TRBJ2-7, is NAGVMQNPRHLVRRRGQEARLRCSPMKGHSHVYWYRQLPEEGLKFMVYLQKENIIDESGMPKERFSAEFPKEGPSILRIQQVVRGDSAAYFCASSPVPQGAHEQYFGPGTRLTVT.